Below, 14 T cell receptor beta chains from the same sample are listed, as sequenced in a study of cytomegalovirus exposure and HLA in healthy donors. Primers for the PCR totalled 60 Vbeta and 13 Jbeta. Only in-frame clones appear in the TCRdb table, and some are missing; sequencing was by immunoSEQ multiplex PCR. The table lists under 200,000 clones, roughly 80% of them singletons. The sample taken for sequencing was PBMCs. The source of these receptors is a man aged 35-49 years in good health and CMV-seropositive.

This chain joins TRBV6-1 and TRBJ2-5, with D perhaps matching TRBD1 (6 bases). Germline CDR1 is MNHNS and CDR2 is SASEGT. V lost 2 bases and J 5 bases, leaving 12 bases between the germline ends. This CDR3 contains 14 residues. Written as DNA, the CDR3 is TGTGCCAGCAGTGAAATGGGGGCCGGGGAGACCCAGTACTTC. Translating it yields CASSEMGAGETQYF.

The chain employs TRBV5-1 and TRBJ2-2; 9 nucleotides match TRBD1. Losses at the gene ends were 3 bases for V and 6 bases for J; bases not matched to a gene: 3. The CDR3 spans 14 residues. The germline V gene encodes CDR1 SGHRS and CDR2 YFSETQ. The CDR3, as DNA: TGCGCCAGCAGCTCGTACAGGGGGCCCGGGGAGCTGTTTTTT. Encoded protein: CASSSYRGPGELFF. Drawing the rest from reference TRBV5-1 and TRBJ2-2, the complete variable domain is KAGVTQTPRYLIKTRGQQVTLSCSPISGHRSVSWYQQTPGQGLQFLFEYFSETQRNKGNFPGRFSGRQFSNSRSEMNVSTLELGDSALYLCASSSYRGPGELFFGEGSRLTVL.

CDR3 nucleotides: TGCGCCAGCAGCTTGGTCACAGGGAAAAACTACAATGAGCAGTTCTTC. Translation: CASSLVTGKNYNEQFF. This chain connects TRBV5-1 to TRBJ2-1, with D possibly matching TRBD1 (6 bases). Germline lookup yields CDR1 SGHRS and CDR2 YFSETQ. The CDR3 is made up of 16 amino acids. V was shortened by 0 bases and J by 3 bases, with 13 bases between the two germline ends.

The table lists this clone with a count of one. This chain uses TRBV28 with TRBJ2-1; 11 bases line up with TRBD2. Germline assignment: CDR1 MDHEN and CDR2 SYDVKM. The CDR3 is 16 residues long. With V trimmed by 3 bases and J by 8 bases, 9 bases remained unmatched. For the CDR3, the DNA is TGTGCCAGCAGTTTTATCTTAGCGGGAGGGCCGGATGAGCAGTTCTTC. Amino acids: CASSFILAGGPDEQFF. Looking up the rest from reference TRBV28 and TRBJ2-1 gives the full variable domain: DVKVTQSSRYLVKRTGEKVFLECVQDMDHENMFWYRQDPGLGLRLIYFSYDVKMKEKGDIPEGYSVSREKKERFSLILESASTNQTSMYLCASSFILAGGPDEQFFGPGTRLTVL.

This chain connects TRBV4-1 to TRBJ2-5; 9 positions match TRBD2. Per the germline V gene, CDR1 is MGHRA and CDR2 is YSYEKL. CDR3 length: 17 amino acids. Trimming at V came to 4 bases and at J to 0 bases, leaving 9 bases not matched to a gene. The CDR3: CASSPYETSGHQETQYF. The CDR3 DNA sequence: TGCGCCAGCAGCCCCTACGAGACTAGCGGTCACCAAGAGACCCAGTACTTC.

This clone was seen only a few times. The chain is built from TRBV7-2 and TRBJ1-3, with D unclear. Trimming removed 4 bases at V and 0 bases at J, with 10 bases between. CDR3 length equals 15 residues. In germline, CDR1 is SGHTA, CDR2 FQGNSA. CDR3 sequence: CASSYPSGSGNTIYF. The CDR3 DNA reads TGTGCCAGCAGCTACCCCTCGGGCTCTGGAAACACCATATATTTT. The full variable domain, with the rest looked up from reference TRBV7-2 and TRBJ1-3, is GAGVSQSPSNKVTEKGKDVELRCDPISGHTALYWYRQSLGQGLEFLIYFQGNSAPDKSGLPSDRFSAERTGGSVSTLTIQRTQQEDSAVYLCASSYPSGSGNTIYFGEGSWLTVV.

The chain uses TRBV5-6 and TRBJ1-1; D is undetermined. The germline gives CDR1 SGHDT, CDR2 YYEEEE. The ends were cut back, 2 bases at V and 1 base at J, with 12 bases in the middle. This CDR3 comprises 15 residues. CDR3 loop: CASSFEDLGNTEAFF. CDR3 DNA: TGTGCCAGCAGCTTTGAGGACTTGGGGAACACTGAAGCTTTCTTT.

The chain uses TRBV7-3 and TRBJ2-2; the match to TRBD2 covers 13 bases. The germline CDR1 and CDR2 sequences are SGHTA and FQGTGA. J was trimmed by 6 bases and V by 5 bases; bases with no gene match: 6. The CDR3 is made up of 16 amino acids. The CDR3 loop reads CASSRTSGGAAGELFF. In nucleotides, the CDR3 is TGTGCCAGCAGCAGAACTAGCGGGGGGGCGGCCGGGGAGCTGTTTTTT.

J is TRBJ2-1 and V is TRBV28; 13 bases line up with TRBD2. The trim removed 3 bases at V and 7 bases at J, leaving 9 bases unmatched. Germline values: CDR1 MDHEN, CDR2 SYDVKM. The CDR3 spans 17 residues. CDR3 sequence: CASSLRGLAGPLNEQFF. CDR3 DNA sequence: TGTGCCAGCAGTTTGCGGGGACTAGCGGGACCACTTAATGAGCAGTTCTTC.

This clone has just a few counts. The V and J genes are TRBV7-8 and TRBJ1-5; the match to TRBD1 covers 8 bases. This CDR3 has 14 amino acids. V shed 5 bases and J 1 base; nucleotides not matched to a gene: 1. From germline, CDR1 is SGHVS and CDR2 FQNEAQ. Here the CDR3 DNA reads TGTGCCAGCAGCCGGGACAGGAGCAATCAGCCCCAGCATTTT. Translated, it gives CASSRDRSNQPQHF.

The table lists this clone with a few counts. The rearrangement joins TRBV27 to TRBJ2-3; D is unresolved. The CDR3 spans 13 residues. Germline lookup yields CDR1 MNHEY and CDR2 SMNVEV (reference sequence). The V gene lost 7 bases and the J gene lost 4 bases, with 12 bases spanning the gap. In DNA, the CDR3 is TGTGCCAGCAATTCCCCAACTTCAGATACGCAGTATTTT. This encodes CASNSPTSDTQYF.

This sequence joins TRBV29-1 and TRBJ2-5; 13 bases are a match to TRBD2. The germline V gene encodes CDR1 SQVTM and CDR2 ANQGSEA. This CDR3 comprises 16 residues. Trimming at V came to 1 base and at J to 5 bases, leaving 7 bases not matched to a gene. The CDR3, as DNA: TGCAGCGTTGAAGGTGGACTAGCGGGAGTTCGGGAGACCCAGTACTTC. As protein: CSVEGGLAGVRETQYF.

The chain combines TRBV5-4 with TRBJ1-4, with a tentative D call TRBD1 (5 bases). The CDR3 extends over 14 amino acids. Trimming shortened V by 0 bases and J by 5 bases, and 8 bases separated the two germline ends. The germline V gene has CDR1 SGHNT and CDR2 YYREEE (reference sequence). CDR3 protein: CASSLVTENEKLFF. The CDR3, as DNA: TGTGCCAGCAGCTTGGTGACAGAAAATGAAAAACTGTTTTTT.

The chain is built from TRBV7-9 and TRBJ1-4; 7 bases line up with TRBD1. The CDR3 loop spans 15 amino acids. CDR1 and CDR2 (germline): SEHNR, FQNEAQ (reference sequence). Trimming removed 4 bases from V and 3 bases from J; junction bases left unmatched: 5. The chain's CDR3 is CASSSQGVSNEKLFF. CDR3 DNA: TGTGCCAGCAGCTCCCAGGGGGTGTCTAATGAAAAACTGTTTTTT.